The next 19 T cell receptor beta chains were all read from a single sample in a study of T-cell reconstitution after alpha-beta-depleted transplantation in children (dated by TCRdb to the mid-2010s). The library was prepared using PCR. Sequencer: Illumina HiSeq 2500. TCR library preparation used molecular barcoding, with unique molecular identifiers applied to normalize quantification of the TCRbeta repertoire. TCRdb redid the processing of the public reads, applying fastp at Q25 and MiXCR, and retained in-frame beta chains. Entries are consolidated by CDR3 protein sequence, retaining the most common genes and DNA. Within this sample are fewer than 550,000 distinct CDR3 sequences, with around 10% of them counted one time only. The ten largest clones add up to approximately 15% of the sample. The sample's treatment or condition label, in plain terms: allogeneic hematopoietic cell transplantation with graft depleted of TCRalphabeta T cells and CD19 B cells.

The sample was PBMCs, mostly from graft donor cells, taken 180 days after TCRalphabeta/CD19-depleted stem cell transplant. All receptors come from a female patient aged 2 to 10 who had a stem cell transplant for aplastic anemia, so the T cells may come from the graft donor.

The gene calls are TRBV28 and TRBJ2-5; tentative D call: TRBD1 (6 bases). V lost 2 bases to trimming and J lost 12 bases, with 13 bases between them. The CDR3 spans 12 residues. Germline lookup yields CDR1 MDHEN and CDR2 SYDVKM. The CDR3 protein is CASSLNPGDKYF. As DNA, the CDR3 is TGTGCCAGCAGTTTAAATCCAGGGGACAAGTACTTC.

This rearrangement joins TRBV7-9 to TRBJ2-1, with D possibly TRBD2 on 6 matching bases. The CDR3 is made up of 16 amino acids. From germline, CDR1 is SEHNR and CDR2 FQNEAQ (reference sequence). V lost 5 bases, J lost 4 bases, and 18 bases lay in between. As DNA, the CDR3 is TGTGCCAGCAGCCCTCTCATGGTAGCGGAGTACAATGAGCAGTTCTTC. This gives the protein CASSPLMVAEYNEQFF.

This clonotype was observed at least ten times. The chain uses TRBV12-3 or TRBV12-4 and TRBJ1-1; tentatively, D is TRBD1 (5 bases). The CDR3 sequence is 14 residues long. The ends were cut back, 4 bases at V and 0 bases at J, with 9 bases in the middle. The chain's CDR3 is CASSSAGLNTEAFF. The CDR3 DNA follows: TGTGCCAGCAGTTCGGCAGGGCTGAACACTGAAGCTTTCTTT.

The rearrangement uses TRBV5-1 and TRBJ1-1, with a weak D call TRBD1 (6 bases). This CDR3 has 12 residues. V shed 4 bases and J shed 7 bases, with 11 bases lying between them. Looked up from germline, CDR1 is SGHRS and CDR2 is YFSETQ. The CDR3 sequence is CASSITGFEAFF. The DNA of the CDR3 is TGCGCCAGCAGCATAACAGGGTTTGAAGCTTTCTTT.

This clonotype was counted between two and nine times. The rearrangement links TRBV20-1 to TRBJ2-1; 8 bases line up with TRBD2. Germline lookup yields CDR1 DFQATT and CDR2 SNEGSKA (reference sequence). Trimming cost V 5 bases and J 5 bases; bases outside gene matches: 14. The CDR3 runs 16 residues. In nucleotides, the CDR3 is TGCAGTGCTGTTAGCGGGACCTGGGAAAACGACAATGAGCAGTTCTTC. Protein: CSAVSGTWENDNEQFF.

CDR3: CAWSVVSEQYF. As DNA, the CDR3 is TGTGCCTGGAGTGTAGTCAGCGAGCAGTACTTC. The V call is TRBV30, the J call TRBJ2-7, with D unresolved. Germline V CDR1 and CDR2: GTSNPN, SVGIG (reference sequence). V dropped 0 bases and J dropped 6 bases, with 6 bases sitting between them. The CDR3 runs to 11 residues.

This clonotype showed up just a few times. The chain carries TRBV7-8 and TRBJ2-7; TRBD2 matches at 10 bases. Per germline, CDR1 SGHVS and CDR2 FQNEAQ. Unmatched junction bases numbered 4, after V lost 3 bases and J lost 2 bases. This CDR3 comprises 15 residues. The CDR3 is CASSLTLAGAYEQYV. CDR3 nucleotide sequence: TGTGCCAGCAGCTTGACCCTAGCGGGAGCCTACGAGCAGTACGTC.

This clonotype was counted a few times. The chain combines TRBV7-2 with TRBJ2-7; tentatively, D is TRBD1 (5 bases). This CDR3 is 15 amino acids long. CDR1 is SGHTA and CDR2 is FQGNSA in the germline V gene. With 1 base removed from V and 0 bases from J, the gap between germline ends came to 10 bases. CDR3 region: CASSLDGRASYEQYV. The DNA of the CDR3 is TGTGCCAGCAGCTTAGATGGCAGGGCCTCCTACGAGCAGTACGTC.

The rearrangement uses TRBV7-2 and TRBJ1-1; 7 positions agree with TRBD1. In germline, CDR1 is SGHTA, CDR2 FQGNSA. J gave up 4 bases and V 3 bases, and 8 bases lay outside the gene matches. This CDR3 contains 15 residues. The CDR3 nucleotides read TGTGCCAGCAGCTTCCAGGGGGTCCGGACCACTGAAGCTTTCTTT. This sequence encodes CASSFQGVRTTEAFF.

There are a few counts of this clonotype. The J gene is TRBJ1-3, the V gene TRBV6-5; D is ambiguous. The CDR3 has 14 amino acids. The ends were cut back, 2 bases at V and 1 base at J, with 6 bases in the middle. CDR1 is MNHEY, CDR2 SVGAGI, per germline. This chain's CDR3 is CASSYGPSGNTIYF. The CDR3 bases are TGTGCCAGCAGTTACGGACCTTCTGGAAACACCATATATTTT.

The chain is built from TRBV29-1 and TRBJ1-2, with no clear D. CDR3 length equals 14 residues. Germline CDR1 reads SQVTM; CDR2 reads ANQGSEA. Trimming stripped 5 bases from V and 7 bases from J, with 20 bases between. The CDR3 nucleotides read TGCAGCGTTCTCAGTCGGCACCCCCAGGTTGGCTACACCTTC. Amino acids: CSVLSRHPQVGYTF.

This clonotype was seen a few times. V gene TRBV4-2 combines with J gene TRBJ2-1; possibly TRBD2 for D (6 bases). CDR3 length: 16 amino acids. The germline gives CDR1 LGHNA, CDR2 YNFKEQ. The V and J ends lost 3 bases and 3 bases respectively, with 15 bases between them. The CDR3 loop reads CASSQRDSSLYNEQFF. DNA of the CDR3: TGTGCCAGCAGCCAGCGGGACTCCTCACTCTACAATGAGCAGTTCTTC.

This clonotype was counted between two and nine times. The CDR3 region is CASSVHQGWGTEAFF. DNA for the CDR3: TGTGCCAGCAGCGTCCACCAGGGATGGGGCACTGAAGCTTTCTTT. This chain uses TRBV7-9 with TRBJ1-1; tentatively, D is TRBD1 (5 bases). The germline CDR1 and CDR2 sequences are SEHNR and FQNEAQ (reference sequence). This CDR3 is 15 amino acids long. V was pared by 5 bases and J by 4 bases, with 17 bases between.

The gene calls are TRBV6-2 or TRBV6-3 and TRBJ2-2; no clear D. Germline V gene sequence: CDR1 MNHEY, CDR2 SVGEGT. The CDR3 contains 15 residues. V lost 5 bases, J lost 1 base, and 11 bases lay in between. The CDR3 spells CASSLFKKNTGELFF. The CDR3 DNA reads as TGTGCCAGCAGTCTTTTTAAGAAGAACACCGGGGAGCTGTTTTTT.

This clonotype came up a few times. This sequence joins TRBV9 and TRBJ2-2, with a weak D call TRBD2 (6 bases). The ends were cut back, 0 bases at V and 1 base at J, with 10 bases in the middle. Per the germline V gene, CDR1 is SGDLS and CDR2 is YYNGEE. CDR3 length: 16 residues. CDR3 sequence (DNA): TGTGCCAGCAGCGTAGGATGGCGGGAGAACACCGGGGAGCTGTTTTTT. Residues: CASSVGWRENTGELFF.

This clonotype turned up a few times. This chain links TRBV4-3 with TRBJ2-2, with D perhaps given as TRBD1 or TRBD2 (5 bases each). V lost 0 bases and J 4 bases, leaving 9 bases between the germline ends. The V gene's germline CDR1 is LGHNA and CDR2 YSLEER. This CDR3 is 15 amino acids long. The CDR3 DNA reads TGCGCCAGCAGCCAAGAATCGGGGCTCACCGGGGAGCTGTTTTTT. It translates to CASSQESGLTGELFF.

There are a few counts of this clonotype. This chain joins TRBV12-3 or TRBV12-4 and TRBJ1-4; D possibly corresponds to TRBD1 (6 bases). The CDR3 covers 16 residues. V dropped 3 bases and J dropped 8 bases, with 19 bases sitting between them. CDR3 region: CASSFIIPGGQEKLFF. CDR3 nucleotides: TGTGCCAGCAGTTTTATCATTCCGGGGGGGCAAGAAAAACTGTTTTTT.

The chain couples TRBV4-3 to TRBJ2-3; the D gene is possibly TRBD1 (5 bases). V was pared by 0 bases and J by 7 bases, with 14 bases between. The CDR3 sequence is 15 residues long. Germline V gene lookup returns CDR1 LGHNA and CDR2 YSLEER. For the CDR3, the DNA is TGCGCCAGCAGCCAAGATAGTCCAGGGCTCAATACGCAGTATTTT. Translating it yields CASSQDSPGLNTQYF.

CDR3: CASSSGTRSKDEQYF. The CDR3 bases are TGTGCCAGCAGCTCCGGGACTAGGAGTAAAGACGAGCAGTACTTC. The V and J genes are TRBV7-2 and TRBJ2-7; TRBD2 matches 8 bases. Germline V lookup: CDR1 SGHTA, CDR2 FQGNSA. The CDR3 is made up of 15 amino acids. With V trimmed by 4 bases and J by 5 bases, 10 bases remained unmatched.